The entry that follows covers one T cell receptor beta chain sequence. Its target is unknown. This specimen comes from a study of cytomegalovirus exposure and HLA in healthy donors. Across the study: Counted in an early data release were 75 million to 85 million unique TCRs from HLA-typed donors.

The PCR used 60 Vbeta and 13 Jbeta primers. The protocol was immunoSEQ multiplex PCR, while the TCRdb copy is restricted to in-frame clones and leaves out a portion. Among some 170,000 clones, 70% to 85% were seen once, and the ten largest hold 4.3%. Findings of the study overall: In vitro testing confirmed a few CMV-associated chains as specific for CMV antigens.

Input material: PBMCs. The sequence derives from a man in his forties or fifties in good health and CMV-seronegative.

The CDR3 loop is CAISENRDVSQPQHF. The CDR3 nucleotides are TGTGCCATCAGTGAGAACAGGGATGTAAGTCAGCCCCAGCATTTT. The chain joins TRBV10-3 to TRBJ1-5; D may be TRBD1 (6 bases). Germline CDR1 ENHRY, CDR2 SYGVKD. The CDR3 is 15 amino acids. The germline V and J ends were trimmed by 2 bases and 6 bases, with 14 bases remaining between them.